These T cell receptor beta chains were read from a single sample in a study of cytomegalovirus exposure and HLA in healthy donors. The assay was immunoSEQ multiplex PCR, and TCRdb's table has in-frame clones only and misses some. The repertoire holds about 110,000 clones, with around three quarters as singletons. The specimen sequenced was PBMCs. The receptors shown here come from a woman aged 18-29 years in good health and CMV-seropositive. The CDR3 runs from the conserved cysteine through the conserved F or W. A D gene is named only where the DNA matches it firmly. Some rows have no size entry. The others give once, few or many, or a class for an expanded clone.

V gene,J gene,D gene,clone size,CDR3 protein,CDR3 DNA
TRBV5-1,TRBJ2-7,-,-,CASSLIAPLSYEQYF,TGCGCCAGCAGCTTGATAGCCCCCCTAAGCTACGAGCAGTACTTC
TRBV2,TRBJ1-4,TRBD1,few,CASHETGTEKTNEKLFF,TGTGCCAGCCACGAAACCGGGACAGAAAAAACTAATGAAAAACTGTTTTTT
TRBV27,TRBJ1-2,-,-,CASSPDSRLGGYTF,TGTGCCAGCAGCCCCGACAGCCGATTAGGAGGCTACACCTTC
TRBV7-9,TRBJ2-5,-,few,CASSFLGQAETQYF,TGTGCCAGCAGCTTTTTGGGGCAGGCGGAGACCCAGTACTTC
TRBV4-1,TRBJ2-7,-,once,CASSQDRGAGEGHEQYF,TGCGCCAGCAGCCAAGATCGGGGGGCGGGAGAGGGCCACGAGCAGTACTTC
TRBV5-1,TRBJ2-7,-,-,CASSLASGGREQYF,TGCGCCAGCAGCTTGGCGTCAGGGGGGAGGGAGCAGTACTTC
TRBV2,TRBJ2-1,TRBD2,-,CASSEEVSGSLFF,TGTGCCAGCAGTGAAGAGGTTAGCGGGAGTTTGTTCTTC
TRBV27,TRBJ2-1,-,-,CASSSRDREQFF,TGTGCCAGCAGCAGCAGGGATCGGGAGCAGTTCTTC
TRBV14,TRBJ1-1,-,-,CASSPRGGNTEAFF,TGTGCCAGCAGCCCCAGGGGCGGGAACACTGAAGCTTTCTTT
TRBV28,TRBJ1-5,TRBD1,-,CASSSGLTGGLGNQPQHF,TGTGCCAGCAGTTCCGGATTGACAGGGGGCTTGGGCAATCAGCCCCAGCATTTT
TRBV18,TRBJ2-3,TRBD2,-,CASSPRPLAGSTDTQYF,TGTGCCAGCTCACCACGCCCACTAGCGGGTAGCACAGATACGCAGTATTTT
TRBV27,TRBJ2-2,-,-,CASSLSLRPHAGELFF,TGTGCCAGCAGTTTATCGCTGCGGCCCCACGCCGGGGAGCTGTTTTTT
TRBV6-5,TRBJ1-2,TRBD1,-,CASSVPGQGTLYTF,TGTGCCAGCAGTGTCCCGGGACAGGGAACGCTTTACACCTTC
TRBV5-4,TRBJ1-1,-,-,CASSSTLMNTEAFF,TGTGCCAGCAGCTCTACTTTGATGAACACTGAAGCTTTCTTT
TRBV30,TRBJ1-1,-,once,CAWSPRVRNTEAFF,TGTGCCTGGAGTCCCCGGGTTCGAAACACTGAAGCTTTCTTT
TRBV27,TRBJ2-7,TRBD1,-,CASSLIVGQGPYEQYF,TGTGCCAGCAGCCTAATCGTGGGACAGGGTCCCTACGAGCAGTACTTC
TRBV20-1,TRBJ2-7,-,few,CSASRGEQYF,TGCAGTGCTAGTCGGGGCGAGCAGTACTTC
TRBV5-6,TRBJ1-5,TRBD1,-,CASSPGTGGGNQPQHF,TGTGCCAGCAGCCCGGGGACAGGGGGAGGCAATCAGCCCCAGCATTTT
TRBV19,TRBJ2-7,TRBD1,-,CASSKNRGSTDEQYF,TGTGCCAGTAGTAAGAACAGGGGTTCGACTGACGAGCAGTACTTC
TRBV14,TRBJ1-2,-,-,CASSQGGYGYTF,TGTGCCAGCAGCCAAGGAGGATATGGCTACACCTTC
TRBV30,TRBJ2-6,TRBD1,-,CAWGQGRGSAANVLTF,TGTGCCTGGGGACAGGGGCGGGGCTCTGCGGCCAACGTCCTGACTTTC
TRBV6-1,TRBJ1-4,-,few,CASSNRAATNEKLFF,TGTGCCAGCAGCAACAGGGCCGCAACTAATGAAAAACTGTTTTTT
TRBV6-4,TRBJ1-1,TRBD1,-,CASRRTGDTEAFF,TGTGCCAGCAGACGGACAGGGGACACTGAAGCTTTCTTT
TRBV19,TRBJ1-2,-,-,CATSRRGGIYGYTF,TGTGCCACTTCCCGACGGGGGGGGATCTATGGCTACACCTTC
TRBV5-4,TRBJ2-1,-,-,CASSLGSQYNEQFF,TGTGCCAGCAGCCTGGGATCACAGTACAATGAGCAGTTCTTC
TRBV5-1,TRBJ2-7,-,-,CASSLDSSSYEQYF,TGCGCCAGCAGCTTGGACTCGAGCTCCTACGAGCAGTACTTC
TRBV30,TRBJ1-5,-,-,CAWAKRGNQPQHF,TGTGCCTGGGCCAAAAGGGGGAATCAGCCCCAGCATTTT
TRBV5-6,TRBJ2-2,-,once,CASSFYRDSDTGELFF,TGTGCCAGCAGCTTTTATCGTGATTCGGACACCGGGGAGCTGTTTTTT
TRBV4-1,TRBJ2-6,TRBD1,-,CASSSGQGAFGANVLTF,TGCGCCAGCAGCTCGGGACAGGGGGCGTTTGGGGCCAACGTCCTGACTTTC
TRBV10-2,TRBJ2-7,-,-,CASSDRVEFYEQYF,TGCGCCAGCAGTGACAGGGTTGAATTCTACGAGCAGTACTTC
TRBV5-3,TRBJ1-1,-,-,CARSLRLGGGGTEAFF,TGTGCCAGAAGCTTGAGGCTGGGGGGAGGCGGGACTGAAGCTTTCTTT
TRBV5-1,TRBJ1-5,-,-,CASSGSQGFEQPQHF,TGCGCCAGCAGCGGTTCACAGGGTTTCGAGCAGCCCCAGCATTTT
TRBV18,TRBJ1-3,TRBD1,-,CASSPRQGVNTIYF,TGTGCCAGCTCACCACGACAGGGAGTGAACACCATATATTTT
TRBV13,TRBJ2-5,TRBD1,few,CASSSPFRTGGTQYF,TGTGCCAGCAGCTCACCCTTTCGGACAGGGGGGACCCAGTACTTC
TRBV7-6,TRBJ2-3,-,-,CASSLDSSDTQYF,TGTGCCAGCAGCTTAGATTCCTCAGATACGCAGTATTTT
TRBV9,TRBJ2-7,-,-,CASSVGGHSSNEQYF,TGTGCCAGCAGCGTAGGCGGCCATAGTAGCAACGAGCAGTACTTC
TRBV27,TRBJ1-1,TRBD1,few,CASSLGTGGNTEAFF,TGTGCCAGCAGTTTAGGGACAGGGGGGAACACTGAAGCTTTCTTT
TRBV7-9,TRBJ2-5,TRBD1,-,CASSWTGGGQETQYF,TGTGCCAGCAGCTGGACAGGGGGAGGCCAAGAGACCCAGTACTTC
TRBV6-5,TRBJ1-2,-,few,CASSSGGRNFYGYTF,TGTGCCAGCAGTTCCGGGGGACGGAACTTCTATGGCTACACCTTC
TRBV19,TRBJ2-7,-,-,CASSTTGYSYEQYF,TGTGCCAGTAGCACCACAGGGTACTCCTACGAGCAGTACTTC
TRBV6-6,TRBJ1-3,-,few,CASSLTGNSGNTIYF,TGTGCCAGCAGTCTAACAGGGAACTCTGGAAACACCATATATTTT
TRBV7-9,TRBJ2-3,TRBD2,-,CASSLGLAGVGDTQYF,TGTGCCAGCAGCTTAGGGCTCGCGGGAGTGGGAGATACGCAGTATTTT
TRBV5-1,TRBJ1-2,TRBD1,-,CASRGQAYGYTF,TGCGCCAGCCGGGGACAGGCCTATGGCTACACCTTC
TRBV23-1,TRBJ2-6,TRBD2,-,CASSLGRRNQGLHSGANVLTF,TGCGCCAGCAGTCTCGGGAGGAGAAACCAGGGTCTCCACTCTGGGGCCAACGTCCTGACTTTC
TRBV18,TRBJ1-5,-,-,CASSPPEGGNQPQHF,TGTGCCAGCTCACCACCGGAAGGGGGCAATCAGCCCCAGCATTTT
TRBV19,TRBJ2-1,-,-,CASSIHPSGQIDNEQFF,TGTGCCAGTAGTATCCACCCAAGCGGACAGATTGACAATGAGCAGTTCTTC
TRBV6-5,TRBJ1-2,TRBD1,-,CASSYYRGYGYTF,TGTGCCAGCAGTTACTACAGGGGATATGGCTACACCTTC
TRBV9,TRBJ2-3,TRBD2,-,CASSVAERETDTQYF,TGTGCCAGCAGCGTAGCGGAGCGGGAGACAGATACGCAGTATTTT
TRBV30,TRBJ1-2,TRBD1,-,CACPTGGVYGYTF,TGTGCCTGCCCCACAGGGGGCGTCTATGGCTACACCTTC
TRBV19,TRBJ1-1,TRBD1,once,CASSIFDRGLTEAFF,TGTGCCAGTAGTATTTTCGACAGGGGGCTAACTGAAGCTTTCTTT
TRBV10-3,TRBJ1-1,-,few,CAIRRTENTEAFF,TGTGCCATCAGGCGGACAGAGAACACTGAAGCTTTCTTT
TRBV15,TRBJ2-5,-,few,CATSRVPRETQYF,TGTGCCACCAGCAGAGTACCACGGGAGACCCAGTACTTC
TRBV30,TRBJ1-4,TRBD1,-,CAWSTGVANEKLFF,TGTGCCTGGAGCACAGGGGTTGCTAATGAAAAACTGTTTTTT